A selection of T cell receptor beta chains follows, all from one sample in a study of CD4 T cells in relation to SARS-CoV-2 and coronaviruses. TCRdb keeps only in-frame clones here, not all; method: immunoSEQ multiplex PCR. The sample carries just under 30,000 clones, about 80% recorded once. What these receptors recognize is not known. Sequencing used CD4+ T cells from PBMCs, cultured in vitro. These receptors were taken from a human donor in good health. CDR3s leave out the opening cysteine and the closing phenylalanine or tryptophan. Each record gives: V gene, D gene, J gene, CDR3 protein. D genes are given only for firm matches.

>TRBV11-2|-|TRBJ1-5
ASSFSMGGNQPQH
>TRBV27|-|TRBJ1-2
ASSLSRVGGYT
>TRBV2|-|TRBJ2-1
ASSEDSYNEQF
>TRBV4-3|TRBD1|TRBJ2-5
ASSQAGQGAETQY
>TRBV10-1|-|TRBJ1-3
AGRSSGNTIY
>TRBV7-9|-|TRBJ1-2
ASSLTADYGYT
>TRBV3-1/TRBV3-2|TRBD1|TRBJ2-5
ASSRGDRGETQY
>TRBV30|-|TRBJ2-5
AWTGPEGETQY
>TRBV7-2|TRBD1|TRBJ1-1
ASSSLRQGNTEAF
>TRBV11-2|-|TRBJ1-1
ASSLEGGGTEAF
>TRBV7-9|TRBD1|TRBJ2-2
ASSQDRGRSTGELF
>TRBV5-6|-|TRBJ1-2
ASSRDVTYGYT
>TRBV7-2|TRBD2|TRBJ2-7
ASSQLSYTSGRQY
>TRBV4-3|-|TRBJ2-2
ASSQDLAIYTGELF
>TRBV5-1|-|TRBJ1-6
ASSLGELNSPLH
>TRBV24-1|-|TRBJ2-3
ATSAADTQY
>TRBV5-1|TRBD2|TRBJ2-7
ASSSSGLPYEQY
>TRBV27|-|TRBJ2-2
ASSFSLGGELF
>TRBV7-2|TRBD1|TRBJ1-2
ASSLGPQGAVGGYT
>TRBV18|-|TRBJ2-5
ASSSQQGLETQY
>TRBV5-6|-|TRBJ1-1
ASSQTRNTEAF
>TRBV9|TRBD2|TRBJ2-7
ASSVGLAGGPAEQY
>TRBV6-2/TRBV6-3|TRBD1|TRBJ2-7
ASSDGTGTGSSYEQY
>TRBV3-1/TRBV3-2|TRBD1|TRBJ1-3
ASSQGPTGGNTIY
>TRBV5-4|TRBD1|TRBJ1-3
ASSSTGVHSGNTIY
>TRBV7-2|-|TRBJ1-2
ASSQGRLDYGYT
>TRBV6-1|-|TRBJ2-4
ASSESGRAIQY
>TRBV19|TRBD1|TRBJ1-1
ASNPGQPNTEAF
>TRBV5-1|-|TRBJ1-1
ASSLTGMNTEAF
>TRBV19|-|TRBJ2-1
ASSITGEEVEQF
>TRBV19|-|TRBJ1-5
ASSIDRENQPQH
>TRBV3-1/TRBV3-2|-|TRBJ2-2
ASSLHTGELF
>TRBV29-1|-|TRBJ2-7
SVSGSGRDEQY
>TRBV11-2|-|TRBJ2-3
ASSLAFITDTQY
>TRBV5-6|-|TRBJ2-5
ASSPRTDETQY
>TRBV6-5|TRBD2|TRBJ2-5
ASNSGGGTQETQY
>TRBV9|-|TRBJ2-6
ASSVGLGLGANVLT
>TRBV10-3|-|TRBJ2-7
AISERGSSTYGEQY
>TRBV27|-|TRBJ2-5
ASRPPVGTQY
>TRBV7-3|-|TRBJ2-5
ASSSTGRREETQY
>TRBV7-3|-|TRBJ2-1
ASSLSDSYNEQF
>TRBV18|-|TRBJ2-6
ASSPTAGANVLT
>TRBV6-2/TRBV6-3|-|TRBJ2-4
ASSGQGGGFQY
>TRBV7-2|-|TRBJ2-3
ASSFRAGWEDTQY